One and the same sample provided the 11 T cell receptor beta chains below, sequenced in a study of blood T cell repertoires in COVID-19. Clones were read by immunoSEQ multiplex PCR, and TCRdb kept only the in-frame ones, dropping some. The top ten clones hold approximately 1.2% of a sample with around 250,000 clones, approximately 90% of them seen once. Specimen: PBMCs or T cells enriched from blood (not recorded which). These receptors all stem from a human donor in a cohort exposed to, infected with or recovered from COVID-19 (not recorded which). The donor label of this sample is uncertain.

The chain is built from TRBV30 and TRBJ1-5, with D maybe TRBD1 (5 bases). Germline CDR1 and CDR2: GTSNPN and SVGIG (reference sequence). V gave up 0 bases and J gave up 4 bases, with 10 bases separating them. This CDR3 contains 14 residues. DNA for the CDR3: TGTGCCTGGAGTGTCTCGACAGTAAATCAGCCCCAGCATTTT. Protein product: CAWSVSTVNQPQHF.

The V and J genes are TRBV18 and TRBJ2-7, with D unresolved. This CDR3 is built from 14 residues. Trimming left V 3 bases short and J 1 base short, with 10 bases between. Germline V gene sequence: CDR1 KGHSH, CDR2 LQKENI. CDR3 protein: CASSPAARSYEQYF. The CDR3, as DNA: TGTGCCAGCTCACCCGCTGCCCGGTCCTACGAGCAGTACTTC.

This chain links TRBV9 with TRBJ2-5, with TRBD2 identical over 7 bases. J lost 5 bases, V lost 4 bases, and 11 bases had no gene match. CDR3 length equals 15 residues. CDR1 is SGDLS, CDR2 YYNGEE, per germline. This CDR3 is CASSPTSWQVETQYF. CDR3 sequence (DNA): TGTGCCAGCAGCCCGACTAGCTGGCAAGTCGAGACCCAGTACTTC.

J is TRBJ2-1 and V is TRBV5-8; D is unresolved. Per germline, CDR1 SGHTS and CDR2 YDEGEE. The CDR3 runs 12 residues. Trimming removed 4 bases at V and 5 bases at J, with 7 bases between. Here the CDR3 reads CASSLRNNEQFF. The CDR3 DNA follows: TGTGCCAGCAGCCTCAGAAACAATGAGCAGTTCTTC.

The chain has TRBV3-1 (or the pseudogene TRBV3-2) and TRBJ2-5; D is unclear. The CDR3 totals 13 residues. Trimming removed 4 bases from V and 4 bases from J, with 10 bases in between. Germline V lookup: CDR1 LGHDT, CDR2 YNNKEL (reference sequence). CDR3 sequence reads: CASSPTPGETQYF. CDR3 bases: TGTGCCAGCAGCCCCACCCCCGGAGAGACCCAGTACTTC.

The CDR3 loop reads CASSAPGGSNQPQHF. DNA for the CDR3: TGTGCCAGCAGTGCCCCGGGGGGGAGCAATCAGCCCCAGCATTTT. The rearrangement links TRBV2 to TRBJ1-5, with D possibly matching TRBD1 (5 bases). Per the germline V gene, CDR1 is SNHLY and CDR2 is FYNNEI. V lost 4 bases, J lost 1 base, and 11 bases lay in between. The CDR3 is 15 residues long.

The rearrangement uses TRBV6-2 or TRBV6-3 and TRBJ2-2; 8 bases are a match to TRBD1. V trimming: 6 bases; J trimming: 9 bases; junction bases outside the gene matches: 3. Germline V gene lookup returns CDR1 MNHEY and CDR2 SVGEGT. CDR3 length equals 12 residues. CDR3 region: CASSQGARELFF. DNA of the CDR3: TGTGCCAGCAGCCAGGGGGCCCGGGAGCTGTTTTTT.

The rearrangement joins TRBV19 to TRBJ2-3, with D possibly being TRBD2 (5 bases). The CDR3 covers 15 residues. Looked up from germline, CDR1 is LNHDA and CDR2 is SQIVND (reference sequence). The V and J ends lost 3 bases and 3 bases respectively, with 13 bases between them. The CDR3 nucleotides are TGTGCCAGTAGTATTGGAGGCGTTGGGACAGATACGCAGTATTTT. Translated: CASSIGGVGTDTQYF.

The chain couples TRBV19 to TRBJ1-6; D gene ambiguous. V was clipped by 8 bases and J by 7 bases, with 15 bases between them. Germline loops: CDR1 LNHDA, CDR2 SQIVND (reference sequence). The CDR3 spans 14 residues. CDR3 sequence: CASSSEEPNSPLHF. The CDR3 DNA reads TGTGCCAGTTCCTCCGAGGAACCGAATTCACCCCTCCACTTT.

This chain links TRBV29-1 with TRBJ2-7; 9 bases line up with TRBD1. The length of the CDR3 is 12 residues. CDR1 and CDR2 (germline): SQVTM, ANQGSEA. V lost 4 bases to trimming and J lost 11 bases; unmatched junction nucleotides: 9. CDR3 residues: CSVGTGELGEYF. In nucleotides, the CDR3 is TGCAGCGTTGGGACAGGGGAATTAGGAGAGTACTTC.

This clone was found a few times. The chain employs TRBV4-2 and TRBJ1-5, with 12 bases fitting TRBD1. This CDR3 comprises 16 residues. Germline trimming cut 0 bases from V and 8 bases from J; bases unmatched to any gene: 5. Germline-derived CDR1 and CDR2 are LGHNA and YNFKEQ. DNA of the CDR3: TGTGCCAGCAGCCAAGAACTTGGGACAGGGGGCAAGCCCCAGCATTTT. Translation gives CASSQELGTGGKPQHF.